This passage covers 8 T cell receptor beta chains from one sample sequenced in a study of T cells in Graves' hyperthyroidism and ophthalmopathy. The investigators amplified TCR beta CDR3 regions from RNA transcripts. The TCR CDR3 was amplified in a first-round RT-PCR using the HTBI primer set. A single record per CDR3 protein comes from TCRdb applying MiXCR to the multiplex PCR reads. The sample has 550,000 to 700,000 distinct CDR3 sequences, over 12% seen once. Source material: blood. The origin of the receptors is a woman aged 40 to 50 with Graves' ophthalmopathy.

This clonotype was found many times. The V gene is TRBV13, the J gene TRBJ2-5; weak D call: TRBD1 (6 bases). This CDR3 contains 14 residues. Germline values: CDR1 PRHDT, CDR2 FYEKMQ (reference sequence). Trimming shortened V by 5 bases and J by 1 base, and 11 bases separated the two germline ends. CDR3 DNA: TGTGCCAGCAGCCCTGGCAGGGGCCAAGAGACCCAGTACTTC. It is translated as CASSPGRGQETQYF.

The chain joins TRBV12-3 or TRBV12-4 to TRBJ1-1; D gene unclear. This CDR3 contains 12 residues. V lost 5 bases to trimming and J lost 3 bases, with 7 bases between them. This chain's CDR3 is CASSPYYTEAFF. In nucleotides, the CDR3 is TGTGCCAGCAGTCCCTACTACACTGAAGCTTTCTTT.

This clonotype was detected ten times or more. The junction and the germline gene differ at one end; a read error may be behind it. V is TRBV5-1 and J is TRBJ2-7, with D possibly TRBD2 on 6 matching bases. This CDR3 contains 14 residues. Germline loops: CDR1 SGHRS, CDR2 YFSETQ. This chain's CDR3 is CASSLGDSSYEQYF. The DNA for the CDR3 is TGTGCCAGCAGCTTAGGGGACTCGTCCTACGAGCAGTACTTC.

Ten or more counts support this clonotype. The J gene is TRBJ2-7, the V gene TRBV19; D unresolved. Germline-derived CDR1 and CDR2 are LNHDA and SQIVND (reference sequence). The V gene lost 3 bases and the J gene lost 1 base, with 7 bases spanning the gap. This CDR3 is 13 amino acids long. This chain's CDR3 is CASSISASYEQYF. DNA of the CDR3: TGTGCCAGTAGTATTTCTGCTTCCTACGAGCAGTACTTC.

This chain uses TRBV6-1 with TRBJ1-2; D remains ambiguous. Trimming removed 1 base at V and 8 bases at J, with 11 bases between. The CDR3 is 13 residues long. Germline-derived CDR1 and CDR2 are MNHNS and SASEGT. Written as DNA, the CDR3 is TGTGCCAGCAGTGAAGACCCCTTTGGCGGCTACACCTTC. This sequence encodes CASSEDPFGGYTF.

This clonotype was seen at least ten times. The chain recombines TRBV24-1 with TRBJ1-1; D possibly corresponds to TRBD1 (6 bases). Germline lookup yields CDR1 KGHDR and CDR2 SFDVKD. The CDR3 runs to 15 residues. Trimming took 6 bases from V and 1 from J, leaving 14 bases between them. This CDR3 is CATSSTGRGNTEAFF. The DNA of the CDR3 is TGTGCCACCAGTAGTACAGGGCGTGGGAACACTGAAGCTTTCTTT.

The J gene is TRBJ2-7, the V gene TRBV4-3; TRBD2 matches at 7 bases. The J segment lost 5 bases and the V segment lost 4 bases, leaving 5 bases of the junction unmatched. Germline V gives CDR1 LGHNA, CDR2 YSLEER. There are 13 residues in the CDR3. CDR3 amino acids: CASSPFRGDEQYF. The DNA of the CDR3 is TGCGCCAGCAGCCCCTTTCGGGGGGACGAGCAGTACTTC.

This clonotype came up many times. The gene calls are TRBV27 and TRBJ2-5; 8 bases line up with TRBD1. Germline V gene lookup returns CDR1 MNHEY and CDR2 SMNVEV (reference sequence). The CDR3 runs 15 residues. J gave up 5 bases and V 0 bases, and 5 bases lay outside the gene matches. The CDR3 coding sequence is TGTGCCAGCAGTTTATCCCGGACAGGGATCGAGACCCAGTACTTC. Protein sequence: CASSLSRTGIETQYF.